These T cell receptor beta chains were read from a single sample in a study of blood T cell repertoires in COVID-19. The table came from immunoSEQ multiplex PCR; TCRdb's copy has only in-frame clones and leaves some out. Of roughly 200,000 clones listed, around 80% are singletons. The sample was peripheral blood. These receptors originate from a woman of 80 years or more with active or convalescent COVID-19. The CDR3 runs from the conserved cysteine through the conserved F or W. Each record gives: V gene, clone size, D gene, J gene, CDR3 DNA, CDR3 protein. D genes are given only for firm matches. Rows give clone size only sometimes, using once, few, many, or a class for an expanded clone.

TRBV5-1	.	TRBD1	TRBJ2-3	TGCGCCAGCAGCCAGTACGGACAGGGGTCAGATACGCAGTATTTT	CASSQYGQGSDTQYF
TRBV4-1	.	TRBD1	TRBJ2-1	TGCGCCAGCAGCTCAAACCAGGGGGCCTACAATGAGCAGTTCTTC	CASSSNQGAYNEQFF
TRBV23-1	.	.	TRBJ1-2	TGCGCCAGCAGCCCAGGATCCTATGGCTACACCTTC	CASSPGSYGYTF
TRBV28	.	.	TRBJ1-2	TGTGCCAGCAGTTTACCGAACCTAGGTACGGGTGGCTATGGCTACACCTTC	CASSLPNLGTGGYGYTF
TRBV9	.	.	TRBJ2-2	TGTGCCAGCAGCGTAGGGGCAGGGTGGACCGGGGAGCTGTTTTTT	CASSVGAGWTGELFF
TRBV11-2	.	TRBD1	TRBJ2-1	TGTGCCAGCAGCCCTGGAGGGGCCAGGGGGCGCGTCGATGAGCAGTTCTTC	CASSPGGARGRVDEQFF
TRBV15	.	TRBD1	TRBJ2-2	TGTGCCACCAGCAGAGCCTCAGGGACAGCTCACACCGGGGAGCTGTTTTTT	CATSRASGTAHTGELFF
TRBV10-1	once	.	TRBJ1-2	TGCGCCAGCAGGGGAGAGGACCCATCCCTCTATGGCTACACCTTC	CASRGEDPSLYGYTF
TRBV2	.	.	TRBJ2-1	TGTGCCAGCAGTGAAGCGCCCGGTGGCGGGGGCCATTACAATGAGCAGTTCTTC	CASSEAPGGGGHYNEQFF
TRBV5-1	.	TRBD1	TRBJ2-7	TGCGCCAGCAGCAACCCCAGGGGGACCCACGAGCAGTACTTC	CASSNPRGTHEQYF
TRBV5-1	.	TRBD1	TRBJ1-3	TGCGCCAGCAGCTCCGGACAGGGTTCTGGAAACACCATATATTTT	CASSSGQGSGNTIYF
TRBV10-3	.	.	TRBJ1-2	TGTGCCATCAGTGAGTCGGCGGAATATGGCTACACCTTC	CAISESAEYGYTF
TRBV28	.	TRBD1	TRBJ1-1	TGTGCCTCCCGGGACAGGGGAGCGTACACTGAAGCTTTCTTT	CASRDRGAYTEAFF
TRBV15	few	TRBD1	TRBJ2-5	TGTGCCACCAGCAGAGAGACAGGGTGGCAAGAGACCCAGTACTTC	CATSRETGWQETQYF
TRBV4-1	.	.	TRBJ1-2	TGCGCCAGCAGCCAGCGGGAGAACTATGGCTACACCTTC	CASSQRENYGYTF
TRBV30	few	.	TRBJ1-1	TGTGCCTGGAGCTGGGGGGTGGACACTGAAGCTTTCTTT	CAWSWGVDTEAFF
TRBV3-1/TRBV3-2	.	TRBD1	TRBJ1-1	TGTGCCAGCAGCCAATCGGGACAGGGGAACGAAGCTTTCTTT	CASSQSGQGNEAFF
TRBV7-8	.	.	TRBJ1-5	TGTGCCAGCAGCCGACTGGGGGCATCGGGCAATCAGCCCCAGCATTTT	CASSRLGASGNQPQHF
TRBV11-1	.	.	TRBJ2-7	TGTGCCAGCAGCCTCGGGGTTTACTCCTACGAGCAGTACTTC	CASSLGVYSYEQYF
TRBV5-1	.	.	TRBJ2-3	TGCGCCAGCAGCGGTACTACAGGGAGCACAGATACGCAGTATTTT	CASSGTTGSTDTQYF
TRBV2	.	.	TRBJ2-5	TGTGCCAGCACTAAGGCCCGGGGGGAGACCCAGTACTTC	CASTKARGETQYF
TRBV28	once	.	TRBJ2-5	TGTGCCAGCAGTTTGGGCAGGTCTGAGACCCAGTACTTC	CASSLGRSETQYF
TRBV9	.	.	TRBJ2-1	TGTGCCAGCAGCGTAGGGTCTAGCTCCTACAATGAGCAGTTCTTC	CASSVGSSSYNEQFF
TRBV5-6	.	.	TRBJ2-7	TGTGCCAGCAGCACTCGGCAGGGGTACGAGCAGTACTTC	CASSTRQGYEQYF
TRBV4-3	.	TRBD2	TRBJ2-3	TGCGCCAGCAGCCCCTCCTGGGCGGGGGGGTCCACAGATACGCAGTATTTT	CASSPSWAGGSTDTQYF
TRBV4-2	.	TRBD2	TRBJ2-3	TGTGCCAGCAGCCAAGCGTTCACTAGCGGGGGCGATATCACAGATACGCAGTATTTT	CASSQAFTSGGDITDTQYF
TRBV27	.	TRBD1	TRBJ2-7	TGTGCCAGCAGTTTCGGACAGGGCCACGGTGGGTACGAGCAGTACTTC	CASSFGQGHGGYEQYF
TRBV6-5	.	TRBD1	TRBJ1-2	TGTGCCAGCAGTTACTCGCGACAGGGGGTTGGCTACACCTTC	CASSYSRQGVGYTF
TRBV5-1	.	TRBD1	TRBJ2-3	TGCGCCAGCAGCAGGGACAGAAGCACAGATACGCAGTATTTT	CASSRDRSTDTQYF
TRBV19	.	TRBD1	TRBJ1-3	TGTGCCAGTAGTACCACCGGGACAGTTGGCCGACCCTCTGGAAACACCATATATTTT	CASSTTGTVGRPSGNTIYF
TRBV6-1	.	.	TRBJ1-6	TGTGCCAGCAGTGATAAGTCGGGATTTCAATCTGCCAATTCACCCCTCCACTTT	CASSDKSGFQSANSPLHF
TRBV28	.	.	TRBJ2-3	TGTGCCAGCAGTTTAGCCCAGACAGATACGCAGTATTTT	CASSLAQTDTQYF
TRBV7-9	once	.	TRBJ1-2	TGTGCCAGCAGCTCCCCCCCGCGGGACCCTAACTATGGCTACACCTTC	CASSSPPRDPNYGYTF
TRBV6-4	.	TRBD1	TRBJ1-5	TGTGCCAGCAGTGCAGTCCGGGACAGGGGGCGATCTGGGGGCAATCAGCCCCAGCATTTT	CASSAVRDRGRSGGNQPQHF
TRBV4-1	few	TRBD1	TRBJ1-5	TGCGCCAGCAGCCAAGATCCACAGGGGGGCGTCCCCAATCAGCCCCAGCATTTT	CASSQDPQGGVPNQPQHF
TRBV5-1	.	.	TRBJ1-1	TGCGCCAGCAGCGAACAGGGACACGAGAGCACTGAAGCTTTCTTT	CASSEQGHESTEAFF
TRBV7-9	.	TRBD2	TRBJ2-1	TGTGCCAGCAGCTTCGGCCTAGCGGGGGGTCATGAGCAGTTCTTC	CASSFGLAGGHEQFF
TRBV2	.	.	TRBJ1-4	TGTGCCAGCAGTTACACCGGGGGGAATGAAAAACTGTTTTTT	CASSYTGGNEKLFF
TRBV18	.	TRBD1	TRBJ2-2	TGTGCCAGCTCACAAACGGACAGGGTGAACACCGGGGAGCTGTTTTTT	CASSQTDRVNTGELFF
TRBV2	.	.	TRBJ1-2	TGTGCCAGCAAGGTTGGAGGAGGAGCTAACTATGGCTACACCTTC	CASKVGGGANYGYTF
TRBV19	.	TRBD1	TRBJ2-5	TGTGCCAGTAGCTGGGACAGCTACCAAGAGACCCAGTACTTC	CASSWDSYQETQYF
TRBV24-1	.	TRBD1	TRBJ2-1	TGTGCCACCAGTGATCCGGGACAGGGGCTCTACAATGAGCAGTTCTTC	CATSDPGQGLYNEQFF
TRBV15	.	.	TRBJ2-5	TGTGCCACCAGCAGAGATGTGACACAGTACTTC	CATSRDVTQYF
TRBV28	.	TRBD1	TRBJ1-2	TGTGCCAGCAGTACCCTCGGTGGGGACAGACTAAACTATGGCTACACCTTC	CASSTLGGDRLNYGYTF
TRBV9	.	.	TRBJ2-7	TGTGCCAGCAGTCACCTGGACACCAGCTCCTACGAGCAGTACTTC	CASSHLDTSSYEQYF
TRBV4-3	.	.	TRBJ1-5	TGCGCCAGCAGCCAAGAAATTCATAATCAGCCCCAGCATTTT	CASSQEIHNQPQHF
TRBV7-2	once	.	TRBJ2-3	TGTGCCAGCAGCGGATATAGCGGACGGACAGATACGCAGTATTTT	CASSGYSGRTDTQYF
TRBV27	.	.	TRBJ1-1	TGTGCCAGCAGTTTTTTGGGGGGGGGCACTGAAGCTTTCTTT	CASSFLGGGTEAFF
TRBV12-3/TRBV12-4	.	TRBD1	TRBJ1-2	TGTGCCAGCAGTCCTGGGGACAGCTATGGCTACACCTTC	CASSPGDSYGYTF
TRBV15	.	.	TRBJ2-1	TGTGCCACCAGCAGAGACAGACAAGGCTACAATGAGCAGTTCTTC	CATSRDRQGYNEQFF
TRBV11-2	.	TRBD1	TRBJ1-3	TGTGCCAGCAGCCCAGGACAGGCTCTGGGAAACACCATATATTTT	CASSPGQALGNTIYF
TRBV19	.	.	TRBJ1-1	TGTGCCAGTAGTATAGATGTGGCAGGGCTTAACACTGAAGCTTTCTTT	CASSIDVAGLNTEAFF
TRBV10-3	.	.	TRBJ2-1	TGTGCCATCAGCACCACAGGGCCGACCAGCTCCTACAATGAGCAGTTCTTC	CAISTTGPTSSYNEQFF
TRBV5-1	.	.	TRBJ1-2	TGCGCCAGCAGCTTGGGGGCAGGGGAGAATGGCTACACCTTC	CASSLGAGENGYTF
TRBV28	.	.	TRBJ2-3	TGTGCCACACAGACCTTCCTAGATACGCAGTATTTT	CATQTFLDTQYF
TRBV9	.	TRBD1	TRBJ2-5	TGTGCCAGCAGCGCCGGTAGGAGACAGGGGGCGCAGGAGACCCAGTACTTC	CASSAGRRQGAQETQYF
TRBV5-1	.	TRBD1	TRBJ2-3	TGCGCCAGCAGTCGAAGACAGGGGTCCACAGATACGCAGTATTTT	CASSRRQGSTDTQYF
TRBV9	once	TRBD2	TRBJ2-5	TGTGCCAGCAGCGTAGTGGGGACTAGCGGGGAGACCCAGTACTTC	CASSVVGTSGETQYF
TRBV7-9	few	TRBD1	TRBJ1-5	TGTGCCAGCAGCTTAGGGACAGGGGCCAATCAGCCCCAGCATTTT	CASSLGTGANQPQHF
TRBV5-4	.	.	TRBJ1-6	TGTGCCAGCAGCTTGTGGCCCCAGCAGGATTCACCCCTCCACTTT	CASSLWPQQDSPLHF